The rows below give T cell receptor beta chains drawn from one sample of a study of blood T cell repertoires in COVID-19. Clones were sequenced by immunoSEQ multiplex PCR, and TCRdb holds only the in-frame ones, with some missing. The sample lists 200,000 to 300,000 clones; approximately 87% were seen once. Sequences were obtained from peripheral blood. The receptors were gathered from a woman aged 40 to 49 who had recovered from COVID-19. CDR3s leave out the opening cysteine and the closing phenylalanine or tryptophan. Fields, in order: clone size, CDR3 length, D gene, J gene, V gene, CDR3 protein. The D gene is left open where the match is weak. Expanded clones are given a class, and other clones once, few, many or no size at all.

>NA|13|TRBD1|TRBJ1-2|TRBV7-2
ASSPANRGSYGYT
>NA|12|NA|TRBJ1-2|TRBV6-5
ASSYSPGLYGYT
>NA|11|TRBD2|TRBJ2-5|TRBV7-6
ASSLGGIETQY
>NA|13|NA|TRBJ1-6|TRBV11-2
ASSPVRVSDSPLH
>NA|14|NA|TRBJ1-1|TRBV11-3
ASSLDGVGGNTEAF
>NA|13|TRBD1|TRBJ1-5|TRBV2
ASRGDRAAYQPQH
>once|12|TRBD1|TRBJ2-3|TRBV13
ASSAGQGADTQY
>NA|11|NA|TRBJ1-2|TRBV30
AWSVTASDGYT
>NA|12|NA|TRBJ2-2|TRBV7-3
ASSPHRDTGELF
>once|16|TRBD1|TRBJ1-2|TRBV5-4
ASSLDPGQGAWDYGYT
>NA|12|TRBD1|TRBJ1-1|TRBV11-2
ASSVRQGNTEAF
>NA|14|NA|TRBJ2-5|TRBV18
ASSPPVGRRQETQY
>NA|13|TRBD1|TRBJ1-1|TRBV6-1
ASSEARGLNTEAF
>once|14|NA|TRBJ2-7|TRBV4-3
ASSQEYAYQTYEQY
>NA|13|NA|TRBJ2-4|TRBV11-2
ASSFARWAKNIQY
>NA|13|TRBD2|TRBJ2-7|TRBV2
ASSDMRGMANEQY
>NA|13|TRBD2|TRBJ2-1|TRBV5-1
ASSLLRGGLDEQF
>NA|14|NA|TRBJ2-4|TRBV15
ATSRGIQGMGNIQY
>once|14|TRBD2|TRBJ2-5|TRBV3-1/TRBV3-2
ASSQGSGGAEETQY
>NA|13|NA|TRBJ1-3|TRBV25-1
ASMGWADRGNTIY
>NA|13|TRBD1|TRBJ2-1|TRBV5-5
ASSSALQGYNEQF
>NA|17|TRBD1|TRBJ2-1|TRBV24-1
ATSDSPGTGKGSYNEQF
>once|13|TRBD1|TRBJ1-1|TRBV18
ASSPRTGGLTEAF
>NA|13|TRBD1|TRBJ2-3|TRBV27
ASSSFGTAPDTQY
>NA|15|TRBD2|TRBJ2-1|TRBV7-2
ASTRGTSGGAWDEQF
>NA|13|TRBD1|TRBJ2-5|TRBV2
ASSAGTGDQETQY
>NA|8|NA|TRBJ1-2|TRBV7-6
ASSLQGYT
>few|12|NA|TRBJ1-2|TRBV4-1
ASSHGRGAYGYT
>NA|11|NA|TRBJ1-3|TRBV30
AWSVLSGNTIY